The T cell receptor (beta chain) under discussion was sequenced for a study of CXCR3-negative and CXCR3-positive naive CD8 T cells. Study-wide context: The total count of TRB reads reached around 140 million, and each library contributed about 1.5 +/- 0.3 million.

A note on this clonotype: Its antigen remains unidentified.

Study-level points and caveats: Naive cells with CXCR3 showed TRB CDR3s that were more hydrophobic than those in CXCR3-negative naive cells. Memory CD8+ cells had much lower diversity, and both naive subsets had comparably high diversity.

Each CD8+ T cell subset was flow-sorted in triplicate. Every sort contained about 310,000 cells. Naive CD8+ T cells carried a CD45RO-CCR7+CD27+CD95- phenotype. CDR3 length: 14 residues. The germline CDR1 and CDR2 sequences are SGHDT and YYEEEE. UMI labels and 5' RACE were used to prepare the TRB cDNA libraries. TCRdb reprocessed the 5' RACE reads, with one entry per CDR3 protein and no DNA. This sample's table reports 5,000 to 6,500 distinct CDR3 sequences. This rearrangement joins TRBV5-6 to TRBJ2-7. The sample consisted of naive CXCR3+ CD8+ T cells from blood. This sample's subset: CD45RO-CCR7+CD27+CD95- naive CD8+ T cells expressing CXCR3 (TNR3+). The receptor comes from a human donor in good health. Some clones in this sample may be carry-over from other donors' samples. CDR3: CASSLASGTYEQYF. Full variable domain (missing parts from reference TRBV5-6 and TRBJ2-7): DAGVTQSPTHLIKTRGQQVTLRCSPKSGHDTVSWYQQALGQGPQFIFQYYEEEERQRGNFPDRFSGHQFPNYSSELNVNALLLGDSALYLCASSLASGTYEQYFGPGTRLTVT.